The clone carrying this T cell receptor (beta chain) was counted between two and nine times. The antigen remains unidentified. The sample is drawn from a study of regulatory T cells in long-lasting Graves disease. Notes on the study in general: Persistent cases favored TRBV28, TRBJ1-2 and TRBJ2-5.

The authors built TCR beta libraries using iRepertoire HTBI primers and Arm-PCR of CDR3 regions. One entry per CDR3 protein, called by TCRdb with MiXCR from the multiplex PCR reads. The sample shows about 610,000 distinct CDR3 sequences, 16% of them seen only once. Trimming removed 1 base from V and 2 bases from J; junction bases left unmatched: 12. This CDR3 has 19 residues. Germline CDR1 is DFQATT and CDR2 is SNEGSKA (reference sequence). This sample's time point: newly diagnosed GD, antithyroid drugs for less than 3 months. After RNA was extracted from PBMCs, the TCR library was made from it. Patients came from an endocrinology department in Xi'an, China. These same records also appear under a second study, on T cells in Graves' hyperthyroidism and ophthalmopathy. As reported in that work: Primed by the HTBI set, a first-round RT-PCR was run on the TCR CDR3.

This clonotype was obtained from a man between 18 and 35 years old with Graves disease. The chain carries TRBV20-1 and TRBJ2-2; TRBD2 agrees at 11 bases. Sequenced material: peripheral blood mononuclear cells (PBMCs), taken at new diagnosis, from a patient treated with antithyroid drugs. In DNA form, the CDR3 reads TGCAGTGCTAGAGGAGGGACTAGCGGCATCAGCCCCAACACCGGGGAGCTGTTTTTT. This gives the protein CSARGGTSGISPNTGELFF.